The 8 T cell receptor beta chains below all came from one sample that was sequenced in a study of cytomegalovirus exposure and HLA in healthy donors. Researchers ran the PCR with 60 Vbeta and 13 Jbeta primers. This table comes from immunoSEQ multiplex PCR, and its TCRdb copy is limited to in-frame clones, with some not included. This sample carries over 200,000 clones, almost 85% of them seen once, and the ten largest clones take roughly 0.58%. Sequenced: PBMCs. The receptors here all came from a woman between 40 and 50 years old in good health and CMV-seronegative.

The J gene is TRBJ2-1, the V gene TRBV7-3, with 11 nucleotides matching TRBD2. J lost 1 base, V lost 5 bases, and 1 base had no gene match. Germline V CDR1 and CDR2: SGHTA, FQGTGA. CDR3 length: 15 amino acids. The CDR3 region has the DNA TGTGCCAGCAGCGCTAGCGGGGGGTCCTACAATGAGCAGTTCTTC. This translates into CASSASGGSYNEQFF.

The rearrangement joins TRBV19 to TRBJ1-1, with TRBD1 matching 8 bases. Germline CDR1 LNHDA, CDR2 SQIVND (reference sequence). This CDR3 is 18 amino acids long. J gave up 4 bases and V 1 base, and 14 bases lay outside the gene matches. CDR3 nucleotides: TGTGCCAGTAGTATAGGCGGTAACTACAGGGGGACCCTCACTGAAGCTTTCTTT. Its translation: CASSIGGNYRGTLTEAFF.

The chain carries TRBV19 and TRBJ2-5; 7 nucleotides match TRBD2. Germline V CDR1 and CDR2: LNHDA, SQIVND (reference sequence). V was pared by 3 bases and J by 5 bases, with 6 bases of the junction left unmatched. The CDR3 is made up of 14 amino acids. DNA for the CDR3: TGTGCCAGTAGTATCAATCTCGGGGGGGAGACCCAGTACTTC. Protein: CASSINLGGETQYF.

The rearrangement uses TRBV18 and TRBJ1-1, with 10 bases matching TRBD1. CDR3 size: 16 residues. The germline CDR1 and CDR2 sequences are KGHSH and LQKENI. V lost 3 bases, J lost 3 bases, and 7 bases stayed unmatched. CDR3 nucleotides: TGTGCCAGCTCACCCCGGACAGGGGGGGTGGACACTGAAGCTTTCTTT. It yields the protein CASSPRTGGVDTEAFF.

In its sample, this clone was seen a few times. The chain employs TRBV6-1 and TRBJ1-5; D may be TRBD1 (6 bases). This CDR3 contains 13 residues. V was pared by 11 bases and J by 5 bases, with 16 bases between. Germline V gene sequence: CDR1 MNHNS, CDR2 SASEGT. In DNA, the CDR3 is TGTGCCTCTAGGGGGGGTGCCGATCAGCCCCAGCATTTT. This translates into CASRGGADQPQHF.

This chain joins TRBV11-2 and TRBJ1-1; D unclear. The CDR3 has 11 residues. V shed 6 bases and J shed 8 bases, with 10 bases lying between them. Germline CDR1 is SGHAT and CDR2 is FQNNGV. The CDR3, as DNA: TGTGCCAGCAGTTCAACTTACGAAGCTTTCTTT. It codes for CASSSTYEAFF. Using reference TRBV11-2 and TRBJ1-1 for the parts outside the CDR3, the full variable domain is EAGVAQSPRYKIIEKRQSVAFWCNPISGHATLYWYQQILGQGPKLLIQFQNNGVVDDSQLPKDRFSAERLKGVDSTLKIQPAKLEDSAVYLCASSSTYEAFFGQGTRLTVV.

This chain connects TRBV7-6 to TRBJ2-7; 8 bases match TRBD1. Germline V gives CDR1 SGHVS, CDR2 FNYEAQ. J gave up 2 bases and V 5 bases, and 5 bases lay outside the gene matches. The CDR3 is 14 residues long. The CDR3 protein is CASSPGTGAYEQYF. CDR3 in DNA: TGTGCCAGCAGCCCCGGGACAGGCGCCTACGAGCAGTACTTC.

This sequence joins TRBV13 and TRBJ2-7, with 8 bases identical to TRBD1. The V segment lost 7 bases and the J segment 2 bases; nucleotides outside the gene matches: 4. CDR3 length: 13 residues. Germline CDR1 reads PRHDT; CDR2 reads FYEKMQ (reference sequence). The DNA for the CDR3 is TGTGCCAGCACCTTGGGACAGGCCTACGAGCAGTACTTC. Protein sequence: CASTLGQAYEQYF. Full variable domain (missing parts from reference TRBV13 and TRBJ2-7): AAGVIQSPRHLIKEKRETATLKCYPIPRHDTVYWYQQGPGQDPQFLISFYEKMQSDKGSIPDRFSAQQFSDYHSELNMSSLELGDSALYFCASTLGQAYEQYFGPGTRLTVT.